These 15 T cell receptor beta chains were all obtained from the same sample, sequenced in a study of cytomegalovirus exposure and HLA in healthy donors. It was with 60 Vbeta and 13 Jbeta primers that the PCR ran. Sequencing was performed with immunoSEQ multiplex PCR; in TCRdb, only in-frame clones are kept and a portion is missing. The sample includes 12,000 to 15,000 clones, approximately 57% seen only once; the top ten take about 15%. Sequenced input: PBMCs. The receptors were sampled from a woman between 50 and 59 years old in good health and CMV-seropositive.

V and J are TRBV5-1 and TRBJ2-1; D is uncertain. This CDR3 is 15 amino acids long. CDR1 and CDR2 from the germline V gene are SGHRS and YFSETQ. V lost 4 bases and J lost 0, with 11 bases in between. The CDR3 region is CASSHGRLSYNEQFF. DNA for the CDR3: TGCGCCAGCAGCCACGGTAGACTCTCCTACAATGAGCAGTTCTTC.

The rearrangement joins TRBV6-5 to TRBJ1-5, with D possibly being TRBD1 (6 bases). CDR1 and CDR2 (germline): MNHEY, SVGAGI. This CDR3 is 15 amino acids long. Trimming pared 2 bases from V and 5 bases from J, leaving 13 bases between. CDR3 bases: TGTGCCAGCAGTTACGACGGTACAGGGTATCAGCCCCAGCATTTT. Translation gives CASSYDGTGYQPQHF.

The rearrangement links TRBV7-2 to TRBJ1-1, with 7 bases lining up with TRBD1. CDR3 length equals 15 residues. V was pared by 5 bases and J by 3 bases, with 9 bases of the junction left unmatched. The germline V gene has CDR1 SGHTA and CDR2 FQGNSA. Here the CDR3 reads CASSPRQGIDTEAFF. DNA for the CDR3: TGTGCCAGCAGCCCTCGACAGGGAATCGACACTGAAGCTTTCTTT.

The chain has TRBV5-1 and TRBJ2-5; D might be TRBD2 (5 bases). Deletions cut 2 bases from V and 7 bases from J, with 9 bases between. CDR3 length: 12 amino acids. Germline-derived CDR1 and CDR2 are SGHRS and YFSETQ. The CDR3, as DNA: TGCGCCAGCAGCTTAGGTGGAGGGACCCAGTACTTC. Its translation is CASSLGGGTQYF.

This rearrangement joins TRBV4-2 to TRBJ1-5, with D possibly matching TRBD1 (5 bases). The CDR3 loop spans 15 amino acids. V was pared by 4 bases and J by 5 bases, with 15 bases between. CDR1 and CDR2 from the germline V gene are LGHNA and YNFKEQ. CDR3 nucleotide sequence: TGTGCCAGCAGCCTTGGGACCGGGGGTTATCAGCCCCAGCATTTT. Translation gives CASSLGTGGYQPQHF.

The J gene is TRBJ1-2, the V gene TRBV29-1; D remains unclear. CDR3 size: 15 residues. Germline CDR1 and CDR2: SQVTM and ANQGSEA. V was clipped by 2 bases and J by 6 bases, with 19 bases between them. DNA of the CDR3: TGCAGCGTTGAAAGTCCGTTGGGCGGGAGGGATGGCTACACCTTC. Protein sequence: CSVESPLGGRDGYTF.

This clone appeared a single time. V and J are TRBV6-5 and TRBJ1-1; TRBD1 aligns across 9 bases. V dropped 6 bases and J dropped 1; count of bases not matched to a gene: 3. CDR3 size: 14 residues. Germline V gene sequence: CDR1 MNHEY, CDR2 SVGAGI. The CDR3 nucleotides are TGTGCCAGCAGAGGGACAGGGAGGAACACTGAAGCTTTCTTT. Amino acid sequence: CASRGTGRNTEAFF.

The chain recombines TRBV6-1 with TRBJ2-1; 12 positions agree with TRBD2. This CDR3 spans 15 amino acids. Trimming took 6 bases from V and 7 from J; bases not matched to a gene: 7. CDR1 is MNHNS, CDR2 SASEGT, per germline. This CDR3 reads CASRMTSGSSNEQFF. The CDR3 DNA reads as TGTGCCAGCAGGATGACTAGCGGGAGTTCAAATGAGCAGTTCTTC.

As to this clone: In this CDR3 the conserved last residue, phenylalanine or tryptophan, is missing, so a read error is likely. The gene calls are TRBV30 and TRBJ1-2; 7 bases line up with TRBD1. Germline CDR1 and CDR2: GTSNPN and SVGIG (reference sequence). Losses at the gene ends were 1 base for V and 7 bases for J; bases not matched to a gene: 3. The CDR3 has 12 amino acids. The CDR3 is CAWSGSGGGYTV. The CDR3 DNA reads as TGTGCCTGGAGTGGGTCAGGGGGTGGCTACACCGTC.

The rearrangement uses TRBV7-6 and TRBJ2-3; unclear D gene. The CDR3 contains 14 residues. The germline V and J ends were trimmed by 5 bases and 0 bases, with 9 bases remaining between them. The germline CDR1 and CDR2 sequences are SGHVS and FNYEAQ. CDR3 sequence: CASSPYSSTDTQYF. CDR3 in DNA: TGTGCCAGCAGCCCCTATAGTAGCACAGATACGCAGTATTTT.

V and J are TRBV4-1 and TRBJ1-4; no definite D call. The CDR3 has 13 residues. Trimming left V 1 base short and J 6 bases short, with 6 bases between. Germline V gene sequence: CDR1 MGHRA, CDR2 YSYEKL. The CDR3 sequence: CASSQVQDEKLFF. For the CDR3, the DNA is TGCGCCAGCAGCCAAGTCCAGGATGAAAAACTGTTTTTT.

The chain links TRBV10-3 to TRBJ2-6; D might be TRBD2 (5 bases). This CDR3 is 15 amino acids long. Germline loops: CDR1 ENHRY, CDR2 SYGVKD. V lost 10 bases and J 3 bases, leaving 16 bases between the germline ends. CDR3 in DNA: TGTGCCACCCGGGAATCTTCAGGTGGGGCCAACGTCCTGACTTTC. As protein: CATRESSGGANVLTF.

This chain connects TRBV18 to TRBJ2-5; possible D gene TRBD2, 5 bases. Per germline, CDR1 KGHSH and CDR2 LQKENI. The CDR3 has 15 residues. V lost 5 bases, J lost 4 bases, and 17 bases lay in between. The CDR3 sequence is CASSALPAGRETQYF. The CDR3 nucleotides read TGTGCCAGCTCAGCTTTGCCCGCGGGTAGAGAGACCCAGTACTTC.

V and J are TRBV14 and TRBJ2-2; weak D call: TRBD2 (6 bases). CDR3 length: 14 amino acids. Germline-derived CDR1 and CDR2 are SGHDN and FVKESK. Trimming shortened V by 3 bases and J by 3 bases, and 8 bases separated the two germline ends. Written as DNA, the CDR3 is TGTGCCAGCAGCCACTTAGCGGACACCGGGGAGCTGTTTTTT. It translates to CASSHLADTGELFF.

This chain joins TRBV25-1 and TRBJ1-5; D not certain. Germline CDR1 MGHDK, CDR2 SYGVNS. The CDR3 runs 14 residues. V gave up 0 bases and J gave up 9 bases, with 12 bases separating them. The CDR3 sequence is CASSEYTNPWPQHF. The CDR3 region has the DNA TGTGCCAGCAGTGAATACACAAACCCCTGGCCCCAGCATTTT.